In its sample, the clone carrying this T cell receptor (beta chain) was seen a few times. Its antigen is still unknown. The V and J ends lost 0 bases and 4 bases, in that order; junction bases with no gene match: 0. This CDR3 comprises 14 residues. Germline V gives CDR1 KGHSH, CDR2 LQKENI. MiXCR was run by TCRdb on the reads, yielding one entry per CDR3 protein. This sample carries under 150,000 distinct CDR3 sequences, over 30% of them seen once, and the ten largest clones take roughly 40%. The sample is drawn from a study of T cell repertoires in cytomegalovirus infection. Study overall: CMV infection plus the matching HLA type was flagged by public TCR beta signatures.

Study conclusions and caveats: Clonotype analysis showed dominance of the ex vivo response by HLA-C-restricted CMV-specific TCR beta clonotypes.

The chain couples TRBV18 to TRBJ1-2; 9 nucleotides line up with TRBD1. The source of this sequence is a human donor in good health (CMV status not recorded). Some clones in this sample may be carry-over from other donors' samples. The sample in question was CD8+ T cells from cultured PBMCs, obtained from culture after CMV antigen stimulation. CDR3 amino acids: CASSPPGQGYGYTF. CDR3 DNA: TGTGCCAGCTCACCACCGGGACAGGGCTATGGCTACACCTTC. Variable domain in full (rest from reference TRBV18 and TRBJ1-2): NAGVMQNPRHLVRRRGQEARLRCSPMKGHSHVYWYRQLPEEGLKFMVYLQKENIIDESGMPKERFSAEFPKEGPSILRIQQVVRGDSAAYFCASSPPGQGYGYTFGSGTRLTVV.